The present TCR beta chain was sequenced within a study of cytomegalovirus exposure and HLA in healthy donors. Study-wide results and caveats: A highly shared variant cluster was judged a likely technical artifact. TCR beta chains numbering about 160 were designated cytomegalovirus-associated.

PCR involved 60 Vbeta and 13 Jbeta primers. Data came from immunoSEQ multiplex PCR; TCRdb stores just in-frame clones and leaves some out. The sample carries more than 140,000 clones, around 65% recorded once. A word on this clone: What it binds is not known.

This CDR3 comprises 15 residues. The germline V gene has CDR1 SGHRS and CDR2 YFSETQ. J lost 7 bases, V lost 7 bases, and 12 bases had no gene match. J is TRBJ2-1 and V is TRBV5-1; 9 positions agree with TRBD1. The sample taken for sequencing was PBMCs. This TCR came from a woman in her twenties or thirties in good health and CMV-seropositive. The chain's CDR3 is CASAITGQGSNEQFF. CDR3 coding DNA: TGCGCCAGCGCCATAACGGGACAGGGATCAAATGAGCAGTTCTTC.